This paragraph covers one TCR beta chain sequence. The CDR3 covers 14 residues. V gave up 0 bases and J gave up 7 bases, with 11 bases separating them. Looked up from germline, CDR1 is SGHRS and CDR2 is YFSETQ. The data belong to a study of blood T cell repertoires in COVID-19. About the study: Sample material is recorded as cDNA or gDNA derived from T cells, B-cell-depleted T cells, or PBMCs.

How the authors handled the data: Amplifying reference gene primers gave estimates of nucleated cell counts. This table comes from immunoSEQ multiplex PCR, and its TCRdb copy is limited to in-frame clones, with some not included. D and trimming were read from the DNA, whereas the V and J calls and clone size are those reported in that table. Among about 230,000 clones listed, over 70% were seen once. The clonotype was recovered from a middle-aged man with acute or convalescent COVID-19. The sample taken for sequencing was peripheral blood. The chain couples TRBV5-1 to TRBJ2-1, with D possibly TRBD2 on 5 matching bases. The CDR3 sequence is CASSLEGVENEQFF. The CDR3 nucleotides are TGCGCCAGCAGCTTGGAGGGAGTGGAGAATGAGCAGTTCTTC. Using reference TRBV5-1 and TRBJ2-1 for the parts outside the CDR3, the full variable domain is KAGVTQTPRYLIKTRGQQVTLSCSPISGHRSVSWYQQTPGQGLQFLFEYFSETQRNKGNFPGRFSGRQFSNSRSEMNVSTLELGDSALYLCASSLEGVENEQFFGPGTRLTVL.